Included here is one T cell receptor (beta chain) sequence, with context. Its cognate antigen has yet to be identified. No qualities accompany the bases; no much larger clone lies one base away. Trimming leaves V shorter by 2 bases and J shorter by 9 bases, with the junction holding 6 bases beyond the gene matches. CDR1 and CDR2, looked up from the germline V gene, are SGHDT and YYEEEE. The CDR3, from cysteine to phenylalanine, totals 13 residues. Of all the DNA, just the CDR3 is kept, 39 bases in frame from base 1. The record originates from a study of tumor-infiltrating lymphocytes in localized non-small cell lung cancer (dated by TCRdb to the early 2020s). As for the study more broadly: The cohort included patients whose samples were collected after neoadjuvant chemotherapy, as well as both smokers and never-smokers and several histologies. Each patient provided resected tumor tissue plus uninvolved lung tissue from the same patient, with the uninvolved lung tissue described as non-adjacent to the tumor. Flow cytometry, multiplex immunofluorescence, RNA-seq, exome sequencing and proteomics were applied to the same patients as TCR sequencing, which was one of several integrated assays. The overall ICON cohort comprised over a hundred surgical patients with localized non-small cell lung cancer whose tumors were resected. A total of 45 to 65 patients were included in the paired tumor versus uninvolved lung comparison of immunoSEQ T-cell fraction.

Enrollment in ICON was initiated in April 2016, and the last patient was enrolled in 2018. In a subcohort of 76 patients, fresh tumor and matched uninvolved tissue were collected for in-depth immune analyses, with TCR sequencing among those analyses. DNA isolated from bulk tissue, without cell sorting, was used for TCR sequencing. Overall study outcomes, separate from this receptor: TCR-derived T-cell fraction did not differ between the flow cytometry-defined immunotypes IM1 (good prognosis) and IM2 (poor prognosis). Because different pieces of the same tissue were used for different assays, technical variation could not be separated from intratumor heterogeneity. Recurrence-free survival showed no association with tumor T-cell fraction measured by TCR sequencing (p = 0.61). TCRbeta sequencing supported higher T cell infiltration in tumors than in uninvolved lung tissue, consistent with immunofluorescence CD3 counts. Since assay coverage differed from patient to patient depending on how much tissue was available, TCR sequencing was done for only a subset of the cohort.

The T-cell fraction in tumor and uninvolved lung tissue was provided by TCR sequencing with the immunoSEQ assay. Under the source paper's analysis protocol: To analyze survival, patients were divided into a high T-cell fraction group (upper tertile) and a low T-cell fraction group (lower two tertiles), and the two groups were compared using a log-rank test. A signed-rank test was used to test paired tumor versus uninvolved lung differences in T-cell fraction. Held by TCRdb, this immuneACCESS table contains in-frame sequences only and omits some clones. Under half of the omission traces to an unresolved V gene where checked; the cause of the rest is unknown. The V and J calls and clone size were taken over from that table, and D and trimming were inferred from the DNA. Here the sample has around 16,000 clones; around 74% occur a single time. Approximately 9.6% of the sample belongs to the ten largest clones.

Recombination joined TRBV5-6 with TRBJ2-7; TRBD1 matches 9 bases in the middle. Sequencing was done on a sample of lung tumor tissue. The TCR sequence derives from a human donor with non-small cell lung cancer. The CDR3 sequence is CASSFRDRVWQYF. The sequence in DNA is TGTGCCAGCAGCTTCCGGGACAGGGTCTGGCAGTACTTC. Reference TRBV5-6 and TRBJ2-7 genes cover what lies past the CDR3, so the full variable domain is DAGVTQSPTHLIKTRGQQVTLRCSPKSGHDTVSWYQQALGQGPQFIFQYYEEEERQRGNFPDRFSGHQFPNYSSELNVNALLLGDSALYLCASSFRDRVWQYFGPGTRLTVT.